The 15 T cell receptor beta chains given below trace back to one sample, sequenced in a study of blood T cell repertoires in COVID-19 (dated by TCRdb to about 2020). Library prep was done by the immunoSEQ multiplex PCR assay. Held by TCRdb, this immuneACCESS table contains in-frame sequences only and omits some clones. Under half of the omission traces to an unresolved V gene where checked; the cause of the rest is unknown. This sample is represented by 150,000 to 200,000 clones; around 82% of them were singletons. In total, the top ten clones hold 3.6% of the sample. The specimen was PBMCs or T cells enriched from blood (not recorded which). These receptors were collected from a woman aged 45 to 65 in a cohort exposed to, infected with or recovered from COVID-19 (not recorded which).

The chain couples TRBV3-1 (or the pseudogene TRBV3-2) to TRBJ2-7, with TRBD1 matching over 9 bases. This CDR3 is 15 amino acids long. The V gene's germline CDR1 is LGHDT and CDR2 YNNKEL (reference sequence). V trimming: 2 bases; J trimming: 5 bases; junction bases outside the gene matches: 7. The CDR3 is CASSQTRDRVHEQYF. As DNA, the CDR3 is TGTGCCAGCAGCCAAACCCGGGACAGGGTTCACGAGCAGTACTTC.

The gene calls are TRBV5-1 and TRBJ1-4; 7 nucleotides agree with TRBD1. CDR1 and CDR2 (germline): SGHRS, YFSETQ. The CDR3 totals 15 residues. V dropped 4 bases and J dropped 8; count of bases not matched to a gene: 11. CDR3 in DNA: TGCGCCAGCAGCCCGGCGGGAGGGGGCTTGGAAAAACTGTTTTTT. It is translated as CASSPAGGGLEKLFF.

This clone was observed a single time. The chain joins TRBV9 to TRBJ2-5; tentative D call: TRBD1 (6 bases). Between the trimmed V and J ends, which lost 3 bases and 2 bases, there was a span of 14 bases. This CDR3 has 15 residues. Germline values: CDR1 SGDLS, CDR2 YYNGEE. The CDR3 here is CASSALQGVQETQYF. The DNA of the CDR3 is TGTGCCAGCAGCGCTTTACAGGGCGTACAAGAGACCCAGTACTTC.

The V call is TRBV6-6, the J call TRBJ1-5; 8 positions agree with TRBD1. This CDR3 contains 17 residues. With V trimmed by 5 bases and J by 4 bases, 13 bases remained unmatched. Per germline, CDR1 MNHNY and CDR2 SVGAGI (reference sequence). This CDR3 is CASSQLQGVGGNQPQHF. The CDR3 DNA reads TGTGCCAGCAGTCAATTACAGGGGGTAGGTGGGAATCAGCCCCAGCATTTT.

There are a few counts of this clone. The V and J genes are TRBV7-2 and TRBJ1-5, with 8 bases lining up with TRBD1. The ends lost 10 bases at V and 7 bases at J; junction bases unmatched: 12. This CDR3 region has 14 residues. Germline loops: CDR1 SGHTA, CDR2 FQGNSA. The CDR3 nucleotides read TGTGCCACGCAAGAGACAGGGGCTGGACAGCCCCAGCATTTT. As protein: CATQETGAGQPQHF. The variable domain in full, completed from reference TRBV7-2 and TRBJ1-5, reads GAGVSQSPSNKVTEKGKDVELRCDPISGHTALYWYRQSLGQGLEFLIYFQGNSAPDKSGLPSDRFSAERTGGSVSTLTIQRTQQEDSAVYLCATQETGAGQPQHFGDGTRLSIL.

The chain combines TRBV30 with TRBJ1-5; D is possibly TRBD1 (6 bases). The V end was cut by 1 base, the J end by 7 bases, with 17 bases between. The CDR3 is 15 residues long. Germline-derived CDR1 and CDR2 are GTSNPN and SVGIG (reference sequence). This CDR3 reads CAWSEDGGLGQPQHF. CDR3 bases: TGTGCCTGGAGTGAGGACGGGGGGCTGGGGCAGCCCCAGCATTTT.

The chain uses TRBV30 and TRBJ2-1; 7 bases are a match to TRBD2. The germline V gene has CDR1 GTSNPN and CDR2 SVGIG (reference sequence). This CDR3 comprises 15 residues. The V and J ends lost 0 bases and 4 bases, in that order; junction bases with no gene match: 6. The CDR3: CAWSVLLADYNEQFF. For the CDR3, the DNA is TGTGCCTGGAGTGTACTCCTAGCGGATTACAATGAGCAGTTCTTC.

V usage is TRBV11-2 and J usage is TRBJ1-2; TRBD1 matches at 8 bases. The trim removed 3 bases at V and 0 bases at J, leaving 6 bases unmatched. This CDR3 comprises 16 residues. Looked up from germline, CDR1 is SGHAT and CDR2 is FQNNGV. CDR3 sequence: CASSFTGGRSNYGYTF. CDR3 DNA: TGTGCCAGCAGCTTCACAGGGGGACGGTCTAACTATGGCTACACCTTC.

This chain joins TRBV12-5 and TRBJ1-2; 9 bases align to TRBD1. This CDR3 has 15 residues. Trimming at V came to 4 bases and at J to 4 bases, leaving 7 bases not matched to a gene. CDR1 and CDR2 from the germline V gene are LGHNT and FRNRAP. CDR3 amino acids: CASGSVSDRGYGYTF. For the CDR3, the DNA is TGTGCTAGTGGTTCTGTATCGGACAGGGGCTATGGCTACACCTTC.

The CDR3 reads CASKKAVMNTGELFF. CDR3 coding DNA: TGTGCCAGCAAAAAAGCGGTAATGAACACCGGGGAGCTGTTTTTT. The V call is TRBV28, the J call TRBJ2-2; D perhaps matches TRBD2 (5 bases). The length of the CDR3 is 15 residues. Trimming took off 7 bases at V and 1 base at J, with 13 bases between the two ends. From germline, CDR1 is MDHEN and CDR2 SYDVKM. Supplemented by reference TRBV28 and TRBJ2-2, the full variable domain reads DVKVTQSSRYLVKRTGEKVFLECVQDMDHENMFWYRQDPGLGLRLIYFSYDVKMKEKGDIPEGYSVSREKKERFSLILESASTNQTSMYLCASKKAVMNTGELFFGEGSRLTVL.

As DNA, the CDR3 is TGTGCCAGCAGCCCAACCCACCGGACAGGGGGCACCGGGGAGCTGTTTTTT. Its protein product is CASSPTHRTGGTGELFF. This chain joins TRBV28 and TRBJ2-2, with 10 bases aligning to TRBD1. The CDR3 has 17 amino acids. V lost 6 bases, J lost 4 bases, and 11 bases stayed unmatched. The germline V gene has CDR1 MDHEN and CDR2 SYDVKM.

This clone was seen only a few times. The chain carries TRBV19 and TRBJ1-5, with TRBD1 as a possible D gene (5 bases). V gave up 2 bases and J gave up 5 bases, with 13 bases separating them. This CDR3 has 15 residues. CDR1 and CDR2 from the germline V gene are LNHDA and SQIVND (reference sequence). The CDR3 protein is CASSIIGDSHQPQHF. CDR3 DNA: TGTGCCAGTAGTATAATTGGAGACAGTCATCAGCCCCAGCATTTT.

The J gene is TRBJ1-5, the V gene TRBV6-5; D is possibly TRBD1 (6 bases). The germline V gene has CDR1 MNHEY and CDR2 SVGAGI. This CDR3 has 15 residues. Between the trimmed V and J ends, which lost 6 bases and 6 bases, there was a span of 18 bases. The DNA for the CDR3 is TGTGCCAGCAGACCAGGACAGTCGATACTTCAGCCCCAGCATTTT. Amino acids: CASRPGQSILQPQHF.

This clone appeared many times. This chain joins TRBV27 and TRBJ2-7; TRBD1 aligns across 8 bases. The CDR3 runs to 14 residues. CDR1 and CDR2 (germline): MNHEY, SMNVEV (reference sequence). V was pared by 4 bases and J by 5 bases, with 7 bases of the junction left unmatched. CDR3 coding DNA: TGTGCCAGCAGTTCCAGGGGGCCGAAGGACGAGCAGTACTTC. It codes for CASSSRGPKDEQYF.

The chain joins TRBV4-1 to TRBJ2-1; 8 positions match TRBD1. The CDR3 spans 16 residues. Germline lookup yields CDR1 MGHRA and CDR2 YSYEKL. V dropped 4 bases and J dropped 11; count of bases not matched to a gene: 16. Here the CDR3 reads CASSLLPGGQGDKQFF. CDR3 nucleotide sequence: TGCGCCAGCAGCCTCCTTCCCGGCGGACAGGGCGATAAGCAGTTCTTC.